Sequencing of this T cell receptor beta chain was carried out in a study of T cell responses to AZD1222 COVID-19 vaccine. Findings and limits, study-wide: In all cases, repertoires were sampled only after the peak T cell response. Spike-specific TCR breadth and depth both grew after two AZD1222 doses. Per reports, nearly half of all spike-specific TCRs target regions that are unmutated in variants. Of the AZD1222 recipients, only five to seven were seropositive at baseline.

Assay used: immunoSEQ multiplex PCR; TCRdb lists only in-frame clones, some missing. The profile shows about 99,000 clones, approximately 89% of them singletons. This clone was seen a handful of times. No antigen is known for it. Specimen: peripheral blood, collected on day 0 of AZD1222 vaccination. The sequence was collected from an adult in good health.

CDR3 amino acids: CSAEGGSPYGYTF. Written as DNA, the CDR3 is TGCAGCGCCGAGGGTGGGAGCCCCTATGGCTACACCTTC. J is TRBJ1-2 and V is TRBV29-1; D not resolved. This CDR3 comprises 13 residues. Trimming shortened V by 7 bases and J by 4 bases, and 16 bases separated the two germline ends. The germline gives CDR1 SQVTM, CDR2 ANQGSEA.